The rows below give T cell receptor beta chains drawn from one sample of a study of blood T cell repertoires in COVID-19. Method: immunoSEQ multiplex PCR; TCRdb's copy keeps in-frame clones and lacks some. The sample includes approximately 200,000 clones, approximately 90% of them seen just once. The sequenced sample consisted of PBMCs or T cells enriched from blood (not recorded which). The receptors derive from a woman aged 25 to 39 who had recovered from COVID-19. Both conserved end residues are part of each CDR3. The D gene is left open where the match is weak. Size is omitted from some rows. Given values are once, few, many or a class for expanded clones.

TRBV3-1/TRBV3-2	14	TRBJ2-7	NA	NA	CASSHSTRTYEQYF	TGTGCCAGCAGCCACTCAACACGAACCTACGAGCAGTACTTC
TRBV4-1	17	TRBJ2-3	TRBD2	NA	CASSQEKTSGGTDTQYF	TGCGCCAGCAGCCAAGAAAAGACTAGCGGGGGTACAGATACGCAGTATTTT
TRBV7-2	15	TRBJ1-1	TRBD1	NA	CASSPRTGGNTEAFF	TGTGCCAGCAGCCCCAGGACAGGGGGGAACACTGAAGCTTTCTTT
TRBV7-8	14	TRBJ2-4	NA	NA	CASSRGQDKNIQYF	TGTGCCAGCAGCCGAGGACAAGACAAAAACATTCAGTACTTC
TRBV13	14	TRBJ2-1	NA	NA	CASSLKRFYNEQFF	TGTGCCAGCAGCCTGAAACGGTTTTACAATGAGCAGTTCTTC
TRBV7-9	15	TRBJ1-2	NA	once	CASSLEGGGDYGYTF	TGTGCCAGCAGCTTAGAAGGGGGTGGCGACTATGGCTACACCTTC
TRBV11-2	16	TRBJ2-3	NA	NA	CASSTYGGISTDTQYF	TGTGCCAGCAGCACCTACGGGGGAATAAGCACAGATACGCAGTATTTT
TRBV6-6	13	TRBJ1-5	TRBD1	NA	CASINRGDQPQHF	TGTGCCAGCATCAACAGGGGTGATCAGCCCCAGCATTTT
TRBV27	16	TRBJ2-3	TRBD2	NA	CASSLTSGRVLYTQYF	TGTGCCAGCAGTTTAACTAGCGGGAGGGTACTCTATACGCAGTATTTT
TRBV7-3	12	TRBJ2-7	NA	NA	CASSLTGGEQYF	TGTGCCAGCAGCTTAACGGGAGGCGAGCAGTACTTC
TRBV7-3	14	TRBJ2-5	NA	NA	CASSSEGRSETQYF	TGTGCCAGCAGCTCCGAGGGGAGGTCAGAGACCCAGTACTTC
TRBV6-4	14	TRBJ2-3	TRBD2	NA	CASSSGTGTDTQYF	TGTGCCAGCTCTAGCGGGACCGGGACAGATACGCAGTATTTT
TRBV20-1	11	TRBJ2-1	NA	NA	CSARREAQQFF	TGCAGTGCTAGAAGGGAGGCGCAGCAGTTCTTC
TRBV7-3	15	TRBJ2-1	TRBD2	NA	CASSWTGGPRFEQFF	TGTGCCAGCAGCTGGACGGGGGGGCCGAGGTTTGAGCAGTTCTTC
TRBV19	20	TRBJ1-2	NA	NA	CASSDPRDYRLHLPYYGYTF	TGTGCCAGTAGTGACCCGCGAGACTACCGCCTCCACCTACCGTACTATGGCTACACCTTC
TRBV18	15	TRBJ1-3	NA	NA	CASGSGVEAGNTIYF	TGTGCCAGCGGCTCGGGGGTAGAAGCTGGAAACACCATATATTTT
TRBV10-1	15	TRBJ2-2	TRBD2	NA	CATSRGSGGNGELFF	TGCGCCACCTCGAGAGGTAGCGGGGGGAACGGGGAGCTGTTTTTT
TRBV11-2	16	TRBJ2-2	NA	NA	CASSPTPGGWTGELFF	TGTGCCAGCAGCCCTACCCCGGGGGGCTGGACCGGGGAGCTGTTTTTT
TRBV7-8	17	TRBJ1-1	NA	NA	CASSLARNWGGGTEAFF	TGTGCCAGCAGCTTAGCGCGTAATTGGGGAGGGGGCACTGAAGCTTTCTTT
TRBV7-3	13	TRBJ2-2	TRBD2	NA	CASRGTMTGELFF	TGTGCCAGCCGCGGGACTATGACCGGGGAGCTGTTTTTT
TRBV7-3	15	TRBJ2-1	NA	NA	CASSFYPALYNEQFF	TGTGCCAGCAGCTTCTACCCTGCCCTCTACAATGAGCAGTTCTTC
TRBV7-9	17	TRBJ2-4	TRBD2	NA	CASSLGLTSGGENIQYF	TGTGCCAGCAGCTTAGGGCTGACTAGCGGGGGGGAGAACATTCAGTACTTC
TRBV19	16	TRBJ2-3	TRBD2	NA	CASSISSVLAGNTQYF	TGTGCCAGTAGTATAAGTAGTGTGCTAGCGGGGAATACGCAGTATTTT
TRBV30	16	TRBJ1-6	TRBD1	NA	CAWSARDRGYNSPLHF	TGTGCCTGGAGTGCCCGGGACAGGGGCTATAATTCACCCCTCCACTTT
TRBV2	16	TRBJ2-3	TRBD2	NA	CASSDFSGRAGDTQYF	TGTGCCAGCAGTGATTTCAGCGGGAGGGCGGGAGATACGCAGTATTTT
TRBV7-2	15	TRBJ2-7	TRBD1	NA	CASSARDRSSYEQYF	TGTGCCAGCAGCGCCCGGGACAGGAGCTCCTACGAGCAGTACTTC
TRBV7-2	14	TRBJ1-1	TRBD1	few	CASGKDRGYTEAFF	TGTGCCAGCGGAAAAGACAGGGGATACACTGAAGCTTTCTTT
TRBV24-1	14	TRBJ2-1	NA	NA	CATSDLGRNNEQFF	TGTGCCACCAGTGATCTTGGGCGTAACAATGAGCAGTTCTTC
TRBV9	14	TRBJ2-3	NA	once	CASSDRDFTDTQYF	TGTGCCAGCAGCGACCGGGACTTCACAGATACGCAGTATTTT